What follows describes a single T cell receptor (beta chain). Antigen: not known. The data originate from a study of cytomegalovirus exposure and HLA in healthy donors. CDR3 length equals 13 residues. CDR1 is SGHAT, CDR2 FQNNGV, per germline. With 3 bases clipped from V and 3 bases from J, the junction kept 2 bases outside the gene matches. Study-wide findings and caveats: HLA-A and HLA-B allele assignments for most subjects were reportedly predicted accurately using TCR beta sequences.

60 Vbeta and 13 Jbeta primers were used in PCR. The protocol was immunoSEQ multiplex PCR, while the TCRdb copy is restricted to in-frame clones and leaves out a portion. The profile shows under 250,000 clones, approximately 80% of them singletons. The V gene is TRBV11-2, the J gene TRBJ2-7, with 7 bases fitting TRBD1. Material for sequencing was PBMCs. The source of this sequence is a boy aged 2 to 10 in good health and CMV-seronegative. CDR3 loop: CASSFGTDYEQYF. The CDR3 nucleotides read TGTGCCAGCAGCTTCGGGACAGACTACGAGCAGTACTTC.